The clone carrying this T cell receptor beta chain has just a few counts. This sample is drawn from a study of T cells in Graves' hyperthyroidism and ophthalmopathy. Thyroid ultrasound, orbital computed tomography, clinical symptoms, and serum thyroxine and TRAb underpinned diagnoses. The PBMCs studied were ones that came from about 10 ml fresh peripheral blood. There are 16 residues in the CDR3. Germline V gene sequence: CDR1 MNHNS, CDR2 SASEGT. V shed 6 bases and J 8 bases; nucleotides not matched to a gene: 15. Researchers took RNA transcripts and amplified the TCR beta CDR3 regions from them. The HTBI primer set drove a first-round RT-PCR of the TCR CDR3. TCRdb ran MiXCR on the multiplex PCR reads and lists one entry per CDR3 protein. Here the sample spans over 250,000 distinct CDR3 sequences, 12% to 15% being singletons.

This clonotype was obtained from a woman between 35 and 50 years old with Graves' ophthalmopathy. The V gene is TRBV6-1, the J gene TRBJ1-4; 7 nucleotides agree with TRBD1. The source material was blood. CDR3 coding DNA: TGTGCCAGCAGCCGAATCATCGCAGGGGGGAAGGAAAAACTGTTTTTT. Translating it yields CASSRIIAGGKEKLFF.